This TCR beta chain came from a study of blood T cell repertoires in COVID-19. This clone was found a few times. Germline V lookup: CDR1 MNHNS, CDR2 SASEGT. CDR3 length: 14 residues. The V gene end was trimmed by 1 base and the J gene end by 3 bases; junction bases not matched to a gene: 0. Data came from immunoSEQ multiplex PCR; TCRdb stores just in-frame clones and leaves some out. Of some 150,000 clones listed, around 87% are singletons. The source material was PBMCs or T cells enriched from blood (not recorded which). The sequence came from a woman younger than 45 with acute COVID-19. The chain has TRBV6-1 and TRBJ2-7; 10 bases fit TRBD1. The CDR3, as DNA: TGTGCCAGCAGTGAAGGGACAGGGGGCTACGAGCAGTACTTC. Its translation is CASSEGTGGYEQYF.